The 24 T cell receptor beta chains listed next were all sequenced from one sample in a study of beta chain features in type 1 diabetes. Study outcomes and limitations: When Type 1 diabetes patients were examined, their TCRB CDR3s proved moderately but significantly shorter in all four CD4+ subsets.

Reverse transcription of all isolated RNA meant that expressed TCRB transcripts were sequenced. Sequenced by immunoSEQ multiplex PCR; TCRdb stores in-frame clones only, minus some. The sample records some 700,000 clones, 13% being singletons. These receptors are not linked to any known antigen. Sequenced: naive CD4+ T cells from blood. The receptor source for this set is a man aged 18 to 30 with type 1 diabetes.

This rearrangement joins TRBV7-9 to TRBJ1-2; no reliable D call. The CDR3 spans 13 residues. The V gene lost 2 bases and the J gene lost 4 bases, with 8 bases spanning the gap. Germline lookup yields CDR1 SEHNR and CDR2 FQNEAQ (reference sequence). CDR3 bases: TGTGCCAGCAGCTTACCAACAGCCTATGGCTACACCTTC. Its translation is CASSLPTAYGYTF.

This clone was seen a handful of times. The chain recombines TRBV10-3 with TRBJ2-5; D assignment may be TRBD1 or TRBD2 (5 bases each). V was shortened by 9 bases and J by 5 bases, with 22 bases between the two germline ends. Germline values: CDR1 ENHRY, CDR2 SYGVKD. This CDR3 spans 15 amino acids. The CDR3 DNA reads TGTGCCATATTAATCAGACCCTCCAGGGAGGAGACCCAGTACTTC. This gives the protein CAILIRPSREETQYF.

CDR3 in DNA: TGCGCCAGCAGCCAAGTACTAGCCTCCGCACCCTACGAGCAGTACTTC. It translates to CASSQVLASAPYEQYF. The chain couples TRBV4-1 to TRBJ2-7, with a tentative D call TRBD2 (6 bases). The V end lost 1 base, the J end lost 2 bases, and 15 bases lay between the germline ends. Germline loops: CDR1 MGHRA, CDR2 YSYEKL. The CDR3 loop spans 16 amino acids.

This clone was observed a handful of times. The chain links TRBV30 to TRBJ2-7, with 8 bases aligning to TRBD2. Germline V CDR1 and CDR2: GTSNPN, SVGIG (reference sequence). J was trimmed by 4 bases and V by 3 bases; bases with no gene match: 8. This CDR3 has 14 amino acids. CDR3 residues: CAWSPGGTSYEQYF. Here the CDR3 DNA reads TGTGCCTGGAGCCCGGGAGGGACCTCGTACGAGCAGTACTTC.

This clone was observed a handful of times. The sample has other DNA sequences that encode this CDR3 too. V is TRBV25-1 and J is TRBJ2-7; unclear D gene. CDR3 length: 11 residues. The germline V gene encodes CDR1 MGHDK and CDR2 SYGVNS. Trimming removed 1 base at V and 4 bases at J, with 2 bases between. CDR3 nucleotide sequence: TGTGCCAGCAGTGAATCATACGAGCAGTACTTC. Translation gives CASSESYEQYF.

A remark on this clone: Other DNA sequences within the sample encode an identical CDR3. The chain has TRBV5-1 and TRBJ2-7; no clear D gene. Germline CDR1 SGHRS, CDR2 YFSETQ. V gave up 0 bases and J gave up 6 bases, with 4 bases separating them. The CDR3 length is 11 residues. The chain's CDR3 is CASSLGTEQYF. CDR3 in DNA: TGCGCCAGCAGCTTGGGGACCGAGCAGTACTTC.

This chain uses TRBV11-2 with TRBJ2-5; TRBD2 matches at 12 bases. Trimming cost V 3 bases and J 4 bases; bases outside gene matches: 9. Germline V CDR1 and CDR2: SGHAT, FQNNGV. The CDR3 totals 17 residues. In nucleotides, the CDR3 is TGTGCCAGCAGCTTTTCCGGGACTAGCGGGTTCGGAGAGACCCAGTACTTC. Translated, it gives CASSFSGTSGFGETQYF.

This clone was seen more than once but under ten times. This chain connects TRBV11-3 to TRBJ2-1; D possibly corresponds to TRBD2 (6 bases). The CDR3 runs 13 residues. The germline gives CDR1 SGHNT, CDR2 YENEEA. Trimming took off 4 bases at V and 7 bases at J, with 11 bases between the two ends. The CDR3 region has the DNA TGTGCCAGCAGCTGGGACTCGTGGAATGAGCAGTTCTTC. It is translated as CASSWDSWNEQFF.

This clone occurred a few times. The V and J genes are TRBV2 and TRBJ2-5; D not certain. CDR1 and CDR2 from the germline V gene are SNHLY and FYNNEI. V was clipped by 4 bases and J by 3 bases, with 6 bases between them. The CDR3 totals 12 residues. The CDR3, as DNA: TGTGCCAGCAGTGTGGCAGAAGAGACCCAGTACTTC. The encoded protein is CASSVAEETQYF.

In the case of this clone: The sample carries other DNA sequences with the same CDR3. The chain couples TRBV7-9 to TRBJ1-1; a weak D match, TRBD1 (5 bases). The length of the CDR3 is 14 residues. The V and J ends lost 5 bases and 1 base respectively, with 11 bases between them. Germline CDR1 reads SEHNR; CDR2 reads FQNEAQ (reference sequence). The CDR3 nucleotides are TGTGCCAGCAGCCCTGGACAAACGAACACTGAAGCTTTCTTT. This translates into CASSPGQTNTEAFF. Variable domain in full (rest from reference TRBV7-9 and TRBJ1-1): DTGVSQNPRHKITKRGQNVTFRCDPISEHNRLYWYRQTLGQGPEFLTYFQNEAQLEKSRLLSDRFSAERPKGSFSTLEIQRTEQGDSAMYLCASSPGQTNTEAFFGQGTRLTVV.

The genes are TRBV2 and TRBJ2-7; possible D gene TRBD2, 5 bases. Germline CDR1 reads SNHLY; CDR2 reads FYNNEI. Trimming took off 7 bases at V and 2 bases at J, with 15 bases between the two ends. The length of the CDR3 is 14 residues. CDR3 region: CASTPGTGTYEQYF. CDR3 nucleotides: TGTGCCAGCACCCCAGGAACGGGAACCTACGAGCAGTACTTC.

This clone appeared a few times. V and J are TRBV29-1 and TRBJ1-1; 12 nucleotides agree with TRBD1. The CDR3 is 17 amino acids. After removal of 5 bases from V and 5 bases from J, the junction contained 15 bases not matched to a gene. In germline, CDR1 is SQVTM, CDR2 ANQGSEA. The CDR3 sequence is CSVYKPPGQGAETEAFF. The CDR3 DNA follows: TGCAGCGTTTACAAACCACCGGGACAGGGGGCTGAGACTGAAGCTTTCTTT. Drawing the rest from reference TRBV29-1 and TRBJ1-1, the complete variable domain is SAVISQKPSRDICQRGTSLTIQCQVDSQVTMMFWYRQQPGQSLTLIATANQGSEATYESGFVIDKFPISRPNLTFSTLTVSNMSPEDSSIYLCSVYKPPGQGAETEAFFGQGTRLTVV.

This CDR3 is CASSEGQLEAFF. The CDR3 bases are TGTGCCAGCAGTGAGGGTCAGCTTGAAGCTTTCTTT. V usage is TRBV25-1 and J usage is TRBJ1-1; D unresolved. CDR3 length: 12 amino acids. Germline-derived CDR1 and CDR2 are MGHDK and SYGVNS. V lost 3 bases and J 7 bases, leaving 9 bases between the germline ends. The full variable domain, completed using reference TRBV25-1 and TRBJ1-1, is EADIYQTPRYLVIGTGKKITLECSQTMGHDKMYWYQQDPGMELHLIHYSYGVNSTEKGDLSSESTVSRIRTEHFPLTLESARPSHTSQYLCASSEGQLEAFFGQGTRLTVV.

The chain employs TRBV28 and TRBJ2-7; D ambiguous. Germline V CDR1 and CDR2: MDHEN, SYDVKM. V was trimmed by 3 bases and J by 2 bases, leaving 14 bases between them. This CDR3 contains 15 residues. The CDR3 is CASSFRQVSAYEQYF. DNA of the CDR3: TGTGCCAGCAGTTTCCGTCAAGTGTCAGCCTACGAGCAGTACTTC.

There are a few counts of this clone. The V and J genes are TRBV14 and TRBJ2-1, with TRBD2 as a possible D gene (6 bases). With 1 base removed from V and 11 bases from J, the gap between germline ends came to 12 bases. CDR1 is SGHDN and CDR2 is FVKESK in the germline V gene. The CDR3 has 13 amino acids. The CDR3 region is CASSQGLARKQFF. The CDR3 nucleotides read TGTGCCAGCAGCCAAGGTCTAGCGAGAAAGCAGTTCTTC.

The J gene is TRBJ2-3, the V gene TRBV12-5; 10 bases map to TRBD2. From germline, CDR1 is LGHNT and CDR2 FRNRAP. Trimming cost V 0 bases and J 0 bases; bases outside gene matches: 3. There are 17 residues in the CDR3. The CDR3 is CASGLVLAGDSTDTQYF. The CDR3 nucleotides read TGTGCTAGTGGTTTGGTCCTAGCGGGGGATAGCACAGATACGCAGTATTTT.

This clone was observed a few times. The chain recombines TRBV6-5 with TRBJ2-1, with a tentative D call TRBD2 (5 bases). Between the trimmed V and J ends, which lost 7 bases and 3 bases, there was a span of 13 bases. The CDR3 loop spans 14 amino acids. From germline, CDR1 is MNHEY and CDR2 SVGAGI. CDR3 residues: CASTAGSHYNEQFF. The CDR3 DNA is TGTGCCAGCACCGCGGGTTCTCACTACAATGAGCAGTTCTTC.

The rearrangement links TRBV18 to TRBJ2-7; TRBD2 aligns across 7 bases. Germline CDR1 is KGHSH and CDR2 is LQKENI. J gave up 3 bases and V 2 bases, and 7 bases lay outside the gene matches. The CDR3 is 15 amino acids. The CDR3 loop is CASSPSGGSNYEQYF. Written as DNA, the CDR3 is TGTGCCAGCTCACCATCGGGGGGTTCAAACTACGAGCAGTACTTC. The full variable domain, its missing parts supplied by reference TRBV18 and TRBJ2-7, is NAGVMQNPRHLVRRRGQEARLRCSPMKGHSHVYWYRQLPEEGLKFMVYLQKENIIDESGMPKERFSAEFPKEGPSILRIQQVVRGDSAAYFCASSPSGGSNYEQYFGPGTRLTVT.

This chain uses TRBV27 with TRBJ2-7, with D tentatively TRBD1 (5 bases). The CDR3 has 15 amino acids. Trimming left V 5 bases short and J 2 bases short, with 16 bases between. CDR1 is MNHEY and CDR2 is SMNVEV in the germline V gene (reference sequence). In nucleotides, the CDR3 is TGTGCCAGCAGTCCCCATCGACAGTTAACCTACGAGCAGTACTTC. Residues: CASSPHRQLTYEQYF.

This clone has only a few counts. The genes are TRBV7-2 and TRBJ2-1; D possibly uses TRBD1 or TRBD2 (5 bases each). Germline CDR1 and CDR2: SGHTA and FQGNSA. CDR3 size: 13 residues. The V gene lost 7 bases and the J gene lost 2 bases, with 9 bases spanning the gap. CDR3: CASNSGPYNEQFF. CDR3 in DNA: TGTGCCAGCAACTCGGGACCCTACAATGAGCAGTTCTTC. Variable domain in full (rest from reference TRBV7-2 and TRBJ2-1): GAGVSQSPSNKVTEKGKDVELRCDPISGHTALYWYRQSLGQGLEFLIYFQGNSAPDKSGLPSDRFSAERTGGSVSTLTIQRTQQEDSAVYLCASNSGPYNEQFFGPGTRLTVL.

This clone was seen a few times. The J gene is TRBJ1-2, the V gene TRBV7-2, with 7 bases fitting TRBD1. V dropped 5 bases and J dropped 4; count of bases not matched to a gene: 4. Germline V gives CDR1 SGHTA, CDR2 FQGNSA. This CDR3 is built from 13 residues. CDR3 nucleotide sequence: TGTGCCAGCAGCAAAGGACAGGCCTATGGCTACACCTTC. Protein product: CASSKGQAYGYTF.

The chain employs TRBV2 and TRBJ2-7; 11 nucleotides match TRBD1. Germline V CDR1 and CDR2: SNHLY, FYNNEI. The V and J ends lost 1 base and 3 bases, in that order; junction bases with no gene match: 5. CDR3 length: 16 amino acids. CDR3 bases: TGTGCCAGCAGTGAAGGGACAGGGGGCATAGTCTACGAGCAGTACTTC. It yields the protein CASSEGTGGIVYEQYF.

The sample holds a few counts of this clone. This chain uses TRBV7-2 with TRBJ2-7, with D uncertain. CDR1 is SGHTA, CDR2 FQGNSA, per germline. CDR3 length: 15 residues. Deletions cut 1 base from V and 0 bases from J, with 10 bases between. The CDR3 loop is CASSLGNSASYEQYF. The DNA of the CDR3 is TGTGCCAGCAGCTTAGGTAACAGTGCCTCCTACGAGCAGTACTTC.

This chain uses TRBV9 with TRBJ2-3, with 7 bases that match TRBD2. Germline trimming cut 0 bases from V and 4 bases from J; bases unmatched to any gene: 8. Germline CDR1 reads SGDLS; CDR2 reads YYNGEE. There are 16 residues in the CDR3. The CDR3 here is CASSVAGGILPDTQYF. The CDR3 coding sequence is TGTGCCAGCAGCGTAGCGGGGGGAATCTTGCCAGATACGCAGTATTTT.